This T cell receptor (beta chain) was documented in a study of early T cells in non-severe SARS-CoV-2 infection. This clonotype was seen a handful of times. Trimming removed 7 bases from V and 10 bases from J; junction bases left unmatched: 11. CDR3 size: 13 residues. CDR1 is KGHDR and CDR2 is SFDVKD in the germline V gene. Separate cDNA molecules each had unique molecular identifiers attached to them. A single record per CDR3 protein comes from TCRdb applying MiXCR to the 5' RACE reads. Among roughly 110,000 distinct CDR3 sequences listed, 11% were seen once. Specimen: whole blood. The gene calls are TRBV24-1 and TRBJ1-1; the match to TRBD1 covers 7 bases. The clonotype was recovered from an adult who was a healthcare worker with PCR-confirmed SARS-CoV-2 infection or an uninfected control (not recorded which). The CDR3 loop is CATSRGDTGAAFF. DNA of the CDR3: TGTGCCACCAGCCGGGGGGATACAGGGGCAGCTTTCTTT.